Reported below is one T cell receptor beta chain. Its matching antigen is unknown. Germline V gene data show CDR1 as MNHEY and CDR2 as SVGEGT. The CDR3 spans 12 residues. Trimming took 4 bases from V and 3 from J, leaving 4 bases between them. Assay: immunoSEQ multiplex PCR; the TCRdb copy retains only in-frame clones and omits some. The sample contains around 300,000 clones, roughly 90% of which appear only once. This record belongs to a study of Ad26.COV2.S vaccination and SARS-CoV-2 variants. General study points: Total T cell responses were possibly underestimated by TCR breadth and depth analyses.

The treatment is: roughly 20 received Ad26.COV2.S at low or high dose, single or two shots; several received placebo; per-sample allocation not given. Sampling was done on day 63 after the first vaccine or placebo injection. An 18-55-year-old adult in Boston served as donor. This clonotype originated in a person between 18 and 60 years old who received the Ad26.COV2.S COVID-19 vaccine or a placebo. The chain employs TRBV6-2 or TRBV6-3 and TRBJ1-5; D unresolved. Specimen: peripheral blood, collected in a trial of Ad26.COV2.S vaccine versus placebo. The CDR3 loop is CASSSLNQPQHF. The CDR3 DNA is TGTGCCAGCAGTTCACTCAATCAGCCCCAGCATTTT.